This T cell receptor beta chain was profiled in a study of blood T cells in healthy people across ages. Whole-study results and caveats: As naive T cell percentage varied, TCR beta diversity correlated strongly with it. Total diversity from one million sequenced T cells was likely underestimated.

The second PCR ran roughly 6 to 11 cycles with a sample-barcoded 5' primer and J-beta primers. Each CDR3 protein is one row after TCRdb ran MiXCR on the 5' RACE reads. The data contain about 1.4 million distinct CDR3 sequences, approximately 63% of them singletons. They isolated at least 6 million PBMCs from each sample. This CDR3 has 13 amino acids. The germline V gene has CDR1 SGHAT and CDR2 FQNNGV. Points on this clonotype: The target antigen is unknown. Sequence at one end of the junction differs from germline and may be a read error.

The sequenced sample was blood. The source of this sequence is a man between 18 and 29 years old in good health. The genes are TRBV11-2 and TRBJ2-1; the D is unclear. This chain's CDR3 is CTSSSSTTNEQFF. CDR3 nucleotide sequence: TGTACCAGCAGCTCGTCTACTACGAATGAGCAGTTCTTC.